The clone carrying this TCR beta chain was detected a few times. TCRdb reprocessed the 5' RACE reads with MiXCR, giving one entry per CDR3 protein. Of hundreds of thousands of distinct CDR3 sequences in the sample, 9% to 15% were seen once. This record belongs to a study of identical twins. The data were also submitted as part of a second study, on yellow fever vaccine responses in identical twins.

The sequencing sample was made of PBMCs. This sequence originates from a woman aged 18-29 years in good health.

CDR3 sequence (DNA): TGTGCCAGCAGCCAAGATATGGCTGCGGACATTCAGTACTTC. It translates to CASSQDMAADIQYF. This sequence joins TRBV3-1 and TRBJ2-4, with D hard to call. CDR1 is LGHDT and CDR2 is YNNKEL in the germline V gene (reference sequence). This CDR3 region has 14 residues. V gave up 0 bases and J gave up 8 bases, with 11 bases separating them. The full variable domain, rest sourced from reference TRBV3-1 and TRBJ2-4, is DTAVSQTPKYLVTQMGNDKSIKCEQNLGHDTMYWYKQDSKKFLKIMFSYNNKELIINETVPNRFSPKSPDKAHLNLHINSLELGDSAVYFCASSQDMAADIQYFGAGTRLSVL.